This entry lists 32 T cell receptor beta chains sequenced from one sample in a study of cytomegalovirus exposure and HLA in healthy donors (dated by TCRdb to the late 2010s). Library preparation was by the immunoSEQ multiplex PCR assay. For the multiplex PCR, a mixture combining 60 forward primers for TCR Vbeta segments and 13 reverse primers for TCR Jbeta segments was used. The clones in this table, taken by TCRdb from immuneACCESS, are in-frame only. Not every clone is retained; where verified, under half of the shortfall comes from an unresolved V gene, and the cause of the rest is unknown. In all, the sample holds tens of thousands of clones, and roughly four fifths of those were seen once. The ten largest account for 1.5% to 2% of the sample. Sequencing was carried out using PBMCs. The receptors were gathered from a man between 18 and 29 years old in good health and CMV-seronegative.

This chain joins TRBV5-4 and TRBJ2-1, with 10 bases identical to TRBD1. The germline gives CDR1 SGHNT, CDR2 YYREEE (reference sequence). The V gene end was trimmed by 4 bases and the J gene end by 0 bases; junction bases not matched to a gene: 7. The CDR3 covers 17 residues. CDR3 sequence (DNA): TGTGCCAGCAGCCGACAGGGGGCGCCGCCCTCCTACAATGAGCAGTTCTTC. Its protein is CASSRQGAPPSYNEQFF.

The chain carries TRBV6-6 and TRBJ2-1; 8 positions match TRBD2. There are 16 residues in the CDR3. With 2 bases clipped from V and 1 base from J, the junction kept 4 bases outside the gene matches. CDR1 and CDR2 from the germline V gene are MNHNY and SVGAGI (reference sequence). CDR3 in amino acids: CASSYVAGISYNEQFF. Here the CDR3 DNA reads TGTGCCAGCAGTTACGTAGCGGGGATATCCTACAATGAGCAGTTCTTC.

The V call is TRBV13, the J call TRBJ1-2, with D unresolved. This CDR3 has 13 residues. The germline gives CDR1 PRHDT, CDR2 FYEKMQ (reference sequence). Trimming took 3 bases from V and 5 from J, leaving 10 bases between them. In DNA form, the CDR3 reads TGTGCCAGCAGCTTGTCCACAGTGTATGGCTACACCTTC. Protein sequence: CASSLSTVYGYTF.

About this clone: The junction differs from germline at one of its ends, possibly a read error. The chain combines TRBV6-1 with TRBJ2-7; 7 bases line up with TRBD1. This CDR3 comprises 20 residues. Germline-derived CDR1 and CDR2 are MNHNS and SASEGT. The CDR3 sequence: CASSEGFWPHRDRSSHEQYF. CDR3 coding DNA: TGTGCCAGCAGTGAAGGCTTTTGGCCGCACCGGGACAGAAGCTCCCACGAGCAGTACTTC.

This rearrangement joins TRBV2 to TRBJ1-2, with 9 bases matching TRBD1. Germline V gene lookup returns CDR1 SNHLY and CDR2 FYNNEI. The CDR3 runs to 14 residues. Germline trimming cut 6 bases from V and 2 bases from J; bases unmatched to any gene: 4. CDR3: CASSTGGGNYGYTF. The CDR3 nucleotides read TGTGCCAGCAGCACAGGGGGCGGGAACTATGGCTACACCTTC.

The CDR3 protein is CASSRTGGKSYEQYF. CDR3 in DNA: TGTGCCAGCAGCCGGACAGGGGGCAAGTCCTACGAGCAGTACTTC. The rearrangement joins TRBV28 to TRBJ2-7; TRBD1 agrees at 11 bases. This CDR3 spans 15 amino acids. Germline assignment: CDR1 MDHEN and CDR2 SYDVKM. With 6 bases clipped from V and 1 base from J, the junction kept 5 bases outside the gene matches.

The V call is TRBV7-2, the J call TRBJ2-3; 14 bases are shared with TRBD2. J was trimmed by 9 bases and V by 5 bases; bases with no gene match: 7. The germline CDR1 and CDR2 sequences are SGHTA and FQGNSA. CDR3 length equals 15 residues. As DNA, the CDR3 is TGTGCCAGCAGCGCCCCGGGACTAGCGGGAGTCACGCAGTATTTT. Its protein product is CASSAPGLAGVTQYF.

This chain links TRBV28 with TRBJ2-1; TRBD2 matches 13 bases. V lost 2 bases, J lost 8 bases, and 9 bases stayed unmatched. CDR3 size: 17 residues. Germline lookup yields CDR1 MDHEN and CDR2 SYDVKM. The CDR3 spells CASSLTGTSGRGHEQFF. DNA for the CDR3: TGTGCCAGCAGTTTAACTGGAACTAGCGGGAGGGGGCATGAGCAGTTCTTC.

Only one count was recorded for this clone. This chain uses TRBV27 with TRBJ1-2, with 8 bases fitting TRBD1. CDR1 and CDR2 from the germline V gene are MNHEY and SMNVEV (reference sequence). J gave up 4 bases and V 8 bases, and 9 bases lay outside the gene matches. The CDR3 consists of 14 residues. CDR3 sequence: CASGERQGSYGYTF. In nucleotides, the CDR3 is TGTGCCAGCGGGGAGAGACAGGGGTCCTATGGCTACACCTTC.

There are a few counts of this clone. V gene TRBV28 combines with J gene TRBJ1-5; D uncertain. Trimming pared 6 bases from V and 7 bases from J, leaving 22 bases between. The CDR3 has 16 amino acids. Looked up from germline, CDR1 is MDHEN and CDR2 is SYDVKM. The CDR3 protein is CASSGEGGALGQPQHF. For the CDR3, the DNA is TGTGCCAGCAGCGGAGAGGGAGGCGCCTTAGGCCAGCCCCAGCATTTT. The complete variable domain, with remaining parts taken from reference TRBV28 and TRBJ1-5, reads DVKVTQSSRYLVKRTGEKVFLECVQDMDHENMFWYRQDPGLGLRLIYFSYDVKMKEKGDIPEGYSVSREKKERFSLILESASTNQTSMYLCASSGEGGALGQPQHFGDGTRLSIL.

The V and J genes are TRBV19 and TRBJ2-1; D gene ambiguous. Germline CDR1 and CDR2: LNHDA and SQIVND (reference sequence). Between the trimmed V and J ends, which lost 4 bases and 4 bases, there was a span of 14 bases. The CDR3 is 15 residues long. In DNA form, the CDR3 reads TGTGCCAGTAGTAGTCCGGCGGTACAATACAATGAGCAGTTCTTC. As protein: CASSSPAVQYNEQFF.

The chain has TRBV5-4 and TRBJ1-1, with D possibly TRBD1 on 6 matching bases. CDR3 length equals 16 residues. V was clipped by 3 bases and J by 5 bases, with 20 bases between them. The germline CDR1 and CDR2 sequences are SGHNT and YYREEE (reference sequence). The CDR3: CASSWEGTIGGTEAFF. The DNA for the CDR3 is TGTGCCAGCAGCTGGGAGGGGACAATAGGTGGGACTGAAGCTTTCTTT. The full variable domain, rest sourced from reference TRBV5-4 and TRBJ1-1, is ETGVTQSPTHLIKTRGQQVTLRCSSQSGHNTVSWYQQALGQGPQFIFQYYREEENGRGNFPPRFSGLQFPNYSSELNVNALELDDSALYLCASSWEGTIGGTEAFFGQGTRLTVV.

Concerning this clone: The same CDR3 can be traced to other DNA sequences in this sample. The V gene is TRBV19, the J gene TRBJ1-2; D is perhaps TRBD1 (6 bases). Germline values: CDR1 LNHDA, CDR2 SQIVND (reference sequence). The CDR3 runs to 16 residues. Deletions cut 4 bases from V and 1 base from J, with 16 bases between. The DNA of the CDR3 is TGTGCCAGTAGTAACCGACAGGTTCGGCATAACTATGGCTACACCTTC. This encodes CASSNRQVRHNYGYTF.

The chain carries TRBV18 and TRBJ1-1; a possible D gene is TRBD1 (6 bases). The V end was cut by 4 bases, the J end by 0 bases, with 12 bases between. This CDR3 region has 15 residues. Germline CDR1 reads KGHSH; CDR2 reads LQKENI. CDR3 in amino acids: CASSRQGQMNTEAFF. In DNA form, the CDR3 reads TGTGCCAGCTCACGCCAAGGACAGATGAACACTGAAGCTTTCTTT.

The chain joins TRBV19 to TRBJ2-2; D is possibly TRBD1 (6 bases). The CDR3 spans 15 residues. Germline V gene lookup returns CDR1 LNHDA and CDR2 SQIVND (reference sequence). V shed 7 bases and J shed 1 base, with 13 bases lying between them. The CDR3 region has the DNA TGTGCCAGTATTCGGGTAGGGGGGAACACCGGGGAGCTGTTTTTT. Translation: CASIRVGGNTGELFF. Variable domain in full (rest from reference TRBV19 and TRBJ2-2): DGGITQSPKYLFRKEGQNVTLSCEQNLNHDAMYWYRQDPGQGLRLIYYSQIVNDFQKGDIAEGYSVSREKKESFPLTVTSAQKNPTAFYLCASIRVGGNTGELFFGEGSRLTVL.

The rearrangement joins TRBV30 to TRBJ2-3, with 12 bases fitting TRBD2. The CDR3 is made up of 15 amino acids. Germline assignment: CDR1 GTSNPN and CDR2 SVGIG (reference sequence). V lost 4 bases, J lost 2 bases, and 4 bases stayed unmatched. In DNA form, the CDR3 reads TGTGCCTGGACCAGGACTAGCGGGGACACAGATACGCAGTATTTT. Protein sequence: CAWTRTSGDTDTQYF.

V and J are TRBV7-3 and TRBJ2-2; D remains unclear. CDR3 length equals 15 residues. Germline V gives CDR1 SGHTA, CDR2 FQGTGA. Deletions cut 2 bases from V and 7 bases from J, with 14 bases between. The CDR3 reads CASSLSADSNGELFF. Here the CDR3 DNA reads TGTGCCAGCAGCTTATCGGCAGACTCGAACGGGGAGCTGTTTTTT.

About this clone itself: One base separates it from a far larger clone, so it is likely a read error. Distinct nucleotide sequences in the sample also encode this CDR3. The chain is built from TRBV27 and TRBJ2-7; D is ambiguous. Germline assignment: CDR1 MNHEY and CDR2 SMNVEV (reference sequence). CDR3 length: 14 residues. CDR3 sequence reads: CASSLWAKPYEQYF. Written as DNA, the CDR3 is TGTGCCAGCAGTTTATGGGCGAAACCCTACGAGCAGTACTTT.

This chain joins TRBV4-3 and TRBJ2-2; 10 bases are a match to TRBD2. Per the germline V gene, CDR1 is LGHNA and CDR2 is YSLEER. J gave up 0 bases and V 2 bases, and 18 bases lay outside the gene matches. The length of the CDR3 is 22 residues. CDR3 sequence: CASSQRWASGGDEKSNTGELFF. The CDR3 region has the DNA TGCGCCAGCAGCCAAAGGTGGGCTAGCGGGGGAGATGAAAAGTCGAACACCGGGGAGCTGTTTTTT.

This chain connects TRBV7-9 to TRBJ1-2, with TRBD1 identical over 7 bases. Unmatched junction bases numbered 3, after V lost 7 bases and J lost 4 bases. Germline-derived CDR1 and CDR2 are SEHNR and FQNEAQ (reference sequence). This CDR3 comprises 12 residues. The CDR3 DNA follows: TGTGCCAGCACGGGACAGTTCTATGGCTACACCTTC. Protein product: CASTGQFYGYTF. Together with reference TRBV7-9 and TRBJ1-2, the CDR3 gives the full variable domain: DTGVSQNPRHKITKRGQNVTFRCDPISEHNRLYWYRQTLGQGPEFLTYFQNEAQLEKSRLLSDRFSAERPKGSFSTLEIQRTEQGDSAMYLCASTGQFYGYTFGSGTRLTVV.

The V call is TRBV6-5, the J call TRBJ1-1; 7 nucleotides line up with TRBD1. In germline, CDR1 is MNHEY, CDR2 SVGAGI. The CDR3 is made up of 13 amino acids. The ends lost 7 bases at V and 4 bases at J; junction bases unmatched: 6. The chain's CDR3 is CASTRTGGTEAFF. CDR3 nucleotide sequence: TGTGCCAGCACCAGGACAGGAGGCACTGAAGCTTTCTTT.

This clone turned up a few times. The rearrangement uses TRBV5-1 and TRBJ2-2, with TRBD2 identical over 10 bases. The ends lost 2 bases at V and 7 bases at J; junction bases unmatched: 2. Germline loops: CDR1 SGHRS, CDR2 YFSETQ. There are 14 residues in the CDR3. CDR3 loop: CASSFTSGVGELFF. CDR3 in DNA: TGCGCCAGCAGCTTTACTAGCGGGGTCGGGGAGCTGTTTTTT.

The V call is TRBV19, the J call TRBJ1-5, with TRBD1 matching 8 bases. The CDR3 consists of 14 residues. Germline CDR1 is LNHDA and CDR2 is SQIVND (reference sequence). The trim removed 4 bases at V and 2 bases at J, leaving 1 base unmatched. CDR3 region: CASSKDRGNQPQHF. CDR3 coding DNA: TGTGCCAGTAGTAAGGACAGGGGCAATCAGCCCCAGCATTTT.

The chain joins TRBV6-7 to TRBJ2-7; tentative D call: TRBD2 (6 bases). TRBV6-7 is an ORF, with its function uncertain. There are 13 residues in the CDR3. V was clipped by 4 bases and J by 4 bases, with 11 bases between them. CDR3 in DNA: TGTGCCAGCAGTTCTGGCAGCGGGTACGAGCAGTACTTC. Its protein is CASSSGSGYEQYF.

The chain carries TRBV27 and TRBJ1-2, with 7 bases lining up with TRBD1. Germline assignment: CDR1 MNHEY and CDR2 SMNVEV (reference sequence). With 2 bases clipped from V and 7 bases from J, the junction kept 10 bases outside the gene matches. The CDR3 covers 15 residues. Here the CDR3 reads CASSLLGTDVRGYTF. The CDR3 nucleotides are TGTGCCAGCAGTTTACTGGGGACAGATGTACGTGGCTACACCTTC.

V usage is TRBV7-3 and J usage is TRBJ2-1; maybe TRBD2 (6 bases). The CDR3 totals 13 residues. Per germline, CDR1 SGHTA and CDR2 FQGTGA. The ends were cut back, 0 bases at V and 8 bases at J, with 8 bases in the middle. The chain's CDR3 is CASSLTRDYEQFF. CDR3 sequence (DNA): TGTGCCAGCAGCTTAACGCGGGACTATGAGCAGTTCTTC.

This clone was recorded once. The chain has TRBV4-1 and TRBJ2-7; tentatively, D is TRBD2 (7 bases). Germline V gives CDR1 MGHRA, CDR2 YSYEKL. The CDR3 has 18 residues. V lost 2 bases and J lost 2, with 22 bases in between. CDR3 protein: CASSQPWTVRLATYEQYF. The CDR3 DNA sequence: TGCGCCAGCAGCCAACCCTGGACAGTTAGACTAGCTACCTACGAGCAGTACTTC.

This chain joins TRBV20-1 and TRBJ2-2, with unresolved D. There are 11 residues in the CDR3. The germline V and J ends were trimmed by 1 base and 10 bases, with 7 bases remaining between them. Germline V lookup: CDR1 DFQATT, CDR2 SNEGSKA (reference sequence). The chain's CDR3 is CSARAQAELFF. The CDR3 DNA reads as TGCAGTGCTAGAGCCCAGGCGGAGCTGTTTTTT.

The chain combines TRBV2 with TRBJ2-7; D might be TRBD2 (6 bases). Germline assignment: CDR1 SNHLY and CDR2 FYNNEI. Trimming cost V 7 bases and J 2 bases, with 15 bases left between them. The CDR3 extends over 14 amino acids. The CDR3, as DNA: TGTGCCAGCATAGGAGGGAAGTTTCCCTACGAGCAGTACTTC. Protein product: CASIGGKFPYEQYF.

The V gene is TRBV6-6, the J gene TRBJ2-7; 7 nucleotides match TRBD1. The trim removed 5 bases at V and 6 bases at J, leaving 13 bases unmatched. CDR1 and CDR2 (germline): MNHNY, SVGAGI (reference sequence). The CDR3 totals 15 residues. In DNA form, the CDR3 reads TGTGCCAGCAGTCCTGTAAGGGGACAGTTCGGCGAGCAGTACTTC. Translation: CASSPVRGQFGEQYF.

The rearrangement uses TRBV2 and TRBJ1-5; a possible D gene is TRBD1 (6 bases). Trimming took off 6 bases at V and 1 base at J, with 22 bases between the two ends. CDR1 SNHLY and CDR2 FYNNEI come from the germline V gene. The CDR3 runs 18 residues. This CDR3 is CASSPGQRRWGSNQPQHF. CDR3 bases: TGTGCCAGCAGCCCGGGACAACGGCGGTGGGGGAGCAATCAGCCCCAGCATTTT.

The chain links TRBV5-6 to TRBJ2-7; 8 bases map to TRBD1. V lost 0 bases, J lost 5 bases, and 4 bases stayed unmatched. The length of the CDR3 is 14 residues. Per germline, CDR1 SGHDT and CDR2 YYEEEE. CDR3 bases: TGTGCCAGCAGCTTGGACAGGGGGGTCAACGAGCAGTACTTC. This encodes CASSLDRGVNEQYF.